Sequencing of this TCR beta chain was carried out in a study of cytomegalovirus exposure and HLA in healthy donors. Both 60 Vbeta primers and 13 Jbeta primers went into the PCR. Clones were sequenced by immunoSEQ multiplex PCR, and TCRdb holds only the in-frame ones, with some missing. The sample carries 70,000 or so clones, about 73% recorded once. Germline CDR1 reads MGHRA; CDR2 reads YSYEKL. The V end lost 1 base, the J end lost 3 bases, and 7 bases lay between the germline ends. The CDR3 totals 13 residues. Concerning this clone: No antigen is known for it.

Study outcomes and limitations: Within an earlier analysis, most TCR beta V segments proved productive either about 87% or about 30% of the time.

This TCR was recovered from a young woman in good health and CMV-seronegative. Sample: PBMCs. The chain has TRBV4-1 and TRBJ2-7; D gene ambiguous. DNA for the CDR3: TGCGCCAGCAGCCAAGGCGCGTTCTACGAGCAGTACTTC. Translated: CASSQGAFYEQYF.